This TCR beta chain was recovered during a study of T cell responses to AZD1222 COVID-19 vaccine. Study observations and caveats: The study reported that nearly half of spike-specific TCRs target unmutated variant regions. It should be noted that donors were predominantly white British and more often female, and clonal diversity was possibly underestimated.

Worth noting for this clone: Its target is unknown.

Sequencing was performed with immunoSEQ multiplex PCR; in TCRdb, only in-frame clones are kept and a portion is missing. The sample has some 140,000 clones, 80% to 95% seen once. Trimming removed 2 bases from V and 0 bases from J, with 13 bases in between. There are 16 residues in the CDR3. Per germline, CDR1 KGHSH and CDR2 LQKENI. Investigators merged groups given second doses at roughly 4 or roughly 12 weeks. The rearrangement joins TRBV18 to TRBJ1-1; weak D call: TRBD1 (5 bases). The receptor comes from an adult who received the AZD1222 COVID-19 vaccine. The starting material was peripheral blood, obtained 28 days after the second AZD1222 dose. In DNA form, the CDR3 reads TGTGCCAGCTCACCAACGGGACCGACCCTGAACACTGAAGCTTTCTTT. It translates to CASSPTGPTLNTEAFF.